These 6 T cell receptor beta chains originate from one sample sequenced in a study of T cell clonotyping in hematopoietic cell transplantation. Time point meaning: recipient sample about 28 days before transplant, after cytoreduction. Clones were sequenced by immunoSEQ multiplex PCR, and TCRdb holds only the in-frame ones, with some missing. This table has some 19,000 clones, around three quarters appearing once. The material sequenced was peripheral blood mononuclear cells, taken before stem cell transplant. All receptors come from a man in his 60s with acute myeloid leukemia. Some clones in this sample may be carry-over from other donors' samples.

This chain connects TRBV30 to TRBJ2-7; D is uncertain. The V end was cut by 0 bases, the J end by 6 bases, with 9 bases between. Germline assignment: CDR1 GTSNPN and CDR2 SVGIG (reference sequence). This CDR3 spans 12 amino acids. DNA of the CDR3: TGTGCCTGGAGTGTTGTGGCGCTCGAGCAGTACTTC. It translates to CAWSVVALEQYF.

The genes are TRBV7-9 and TRBJ1-5, with 11 bases aligning to TRBD1. Germline V gene sequence: CDR1 SEHNR, CDR2 FQNEAQ (reference sequence). The CDR3 contains 15 residues. V was clipped by 4 bases and J by 2 bases; unmatched bases: 1. CDR3 loop: CASSWTGGGNQPQHF. The CDR3 nucleotides read TGTGCCAGCAGCTGGACAGGGGGCGGCAATCAGCCCCAGCATTTT.

The chain carries TRBV5-4 and TRBJ2-5; 11 bases are a match to TRBD1. CDR1 is SGHNT, CDR2 YYREEE, per germline (reference sequence). CDR3 length: 14 residues. V trimming: 4 bases; J trimming: 2 bases; junction bases outside the gene matches: 1. In nucleotides, the CDR3 is TGTGCCAGCAGCCGGGACAGGGGGCAAGAGACCCAGTACTTC. This translates into CASSRDRGQETQYF.

This chain links TRBV4-2 with TRBJ1-5; D is uncertain. The CDR3 contains 15 residues. Germline CDR1 and CDR2: LGHNA and YNFKEQ. V was cut by 1 base and J by 2 bases, with 9 bases left in between. The CDR3 sequence is CASSQGPAGNQPQHF. CDR3 DNA sequence: TGTGCCAGCAGCCAAGGGCCGGCGGGCAATCAGCCCCAGCATTTT.

The rearrangement links TRBV6-5 to TRBJ2-1; no clear D gene. The CDR3 loop spans 13 amino acids. V lost 0 bases to trimming and J lost 6 bases, with 6 bases between them. In germline, CDR1 is MNHEY, CDR2 SVGAGI. The chain's CDR3 is CASSYSIRNEQFF. The CDR3 region has the DNA TGTGCCAGCAGTTACTCGATTCGCAATGAGCAGTTCTTC.

The J gene is TRBJ2-7, the V gene TRBV5-1, with 13 bases fitting TRBD2. The CDR3 totals 16 residues. The germline V gene encodes CDR1 SGHRS and CDR2 YFSETQ. V lost 4 bases and J lost 2; bases outside the gene matches: 6. This CDR3 is CASSARLAGGTYEQYF. The CDR3, as DNA: TGCGCCAGCAGCGCACGACTAGCGGGGGGCACCTACGAGCAGTACTTC.